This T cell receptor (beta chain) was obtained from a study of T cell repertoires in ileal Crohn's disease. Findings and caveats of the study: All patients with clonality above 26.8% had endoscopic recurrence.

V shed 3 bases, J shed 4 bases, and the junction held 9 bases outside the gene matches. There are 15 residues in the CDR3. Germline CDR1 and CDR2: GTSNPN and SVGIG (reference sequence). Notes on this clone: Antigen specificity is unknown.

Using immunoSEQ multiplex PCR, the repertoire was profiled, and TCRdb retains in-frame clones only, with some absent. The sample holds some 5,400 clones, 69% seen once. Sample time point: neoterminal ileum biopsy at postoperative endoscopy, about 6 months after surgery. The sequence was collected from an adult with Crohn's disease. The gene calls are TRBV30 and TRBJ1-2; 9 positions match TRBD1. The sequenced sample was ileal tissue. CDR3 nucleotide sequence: TGTGCCTGGAGAGTTACAGGGGGCGCGGGCTATGGCTACACCTTC. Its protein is CAWRVTGGAGYGYTF.